Shown below are 12 T cell receptor beta chains from a single sample sequenced in a study of blood T cell repertoires in COVID-19. Clones were sequenced by immunoSEQ multiplex PCR, and TCRdb holds only the in-frame ones, with some missing. Altogether approximately 160,000 clones are present, about 86% being singletons, with the ten largest covering more than 5.5%. The sequenced sample was PBMCs or T cells enriched from blood (not recorded which). These receptors were taken from a man in his forties or fifties who had recovered from COVID-19.

The chain joins TRBV2 to TRBJ2-2, with a weak D call TRBD2 (5 bases). Trimming took 7 bases from V and 0 from J, leaving 12 bases between them. The CDR3 spans 15 residues. Germline loops: CDR1 SNHLY, CDR2 FYNNEI. The CDR3 reads CASTRDGSNTGELFF. For the CDR3, the DNA is TGTGCCAGCACGAGGGATGGGTCGAACACCGGGGAGCTGTTTTTT.

The chain carries TRBV4-1 and TRBJ1-2, with 9 bases that match TRBD1. This CDR3 contains 13 residues. The germline gives CDR1 MGHRA, CDR2 YSYEKL. The J segment lost 8 bases and the V segment lost 3 bases, leaving 4 bases of the junction unmatched. The CDR3 loop reads CASSHGTGYGYTF. The CDR3, as DNA: TGCGCCAGCAGCCATGGGACAGGGTACGGCTACACCTTC.

The chain uses TRBV4-1 and TRBJ2-7, with 8 bases that match TRBD2. Per the germline V gene, CDR1 is MGHRA and CDR2 is YSYEKL. The CDR3 is 18 residues long. V was clipped by 0 bases and J by 0 bases; unmatched bases: 10. CDR3: CASSQEDQRGLSSYEQYF. Here the CDR3 DNA reads TGCGCCAGCAGCCAAGAGGACCAGCGGGGGCTCAGCTCCTACGAGCAGTACTTC.

This rearrangement joins TRBV4-1 to TRBJ1-4; tentatively, D is TRBD1 (5 bases). This CDR3 is built from 15 residues. Trimming left V 5 bases short and J 6 bases short, with 16 bases between. CDR1 and CDR2 (germline): MGHRA, YSYEKL. For the CDR3, the DNA is TGCGCCAGCAGCACCCGACAGCCAAATGATGAAAAACTGTTTTTT. Translated: CASSTRQPNDEKLFF.

The chain employs TRBV18 and TRBJ1-2; D ambiguous. The CDR3 spans 12 residues. Looked up from germline, CDR1 is KGHSH and CDR2 is LQKENI. Trimming took 2 bases from V and 6 from J, leaving 7 bases between them. CDR3 DNA: TGTGCCAGCTCACCAGGCATCCATGGCTACACCTTC. Encoded protein: CASSPGIHGYTF.

The chain is built from TRBV7-9 and TRBJ2-3, with 7 positions matching TRBD2. CDR3 length: 15 amino acids. Germline trimming cut 0 bases from V and 2 bases from J; bases unmatched to any gene: 2. Germline V gene lookup returns CDR1 SEHNR and CDR2 FQNEAQ (reference sequence). CDR3 protein: CASSLAGGVTDTQYF. CDR3 DNA sequence: TGTGCCAGCAGCTTAGCGGGGGGGGTCACAGATACGCAGTATTTT.

The chain links TRBV7-9 to TRBJ2-2, with TRBD2 matching over 13 bases. After removal of 4 bases from V and 4 bases from J, the junction contained 3 bases not matched to a gene. CDR3 size: 16 residues. Germline-derived CDR1 and CDR2 are SEHNR and FQNEAQ (reference sequence). CDR3 region: CASSSTSGGATGELFF. CDR3 DNA sequence: TGTGCCAGCAGCTCTACTAGCGGGGGGGCCACCGGGGAGCTGTTTTTT.

The chain carries TRBV4-3 and TRBJ1-2, with D possibly matching TRBD1 (5 bases). The CDR3 is made up of 16 amino acids. Deletions cut 1 base from V and 4 bases from J, with 16 bases between. Germline V gene lookup returns CDR1 LGHNA and CDR2 YSLEER. The CDR3 DNA sequence: TGCGCCAGCAGCCAAGGGGAGGGGCGAGCTACCTATGGCTACACCTTC. Its translation: CASSQGEGRATYGYTF.

This rearrangement joins TRBV6-5 to TRBJ1-2, with a weak D call TRBD1 (5 bases). The CDR3 is made up of 12 amino acids. The V gene's germline CDR1 is MNHEY and CDR2 SVGAGI. V was trimmed by 6 bases and J by 4 bases, leaving 9 bases between them. CDR3 coding DNA: TGTGCCAGCAGGACAGAGATCTATGGCTACACCTTC. As protein: CASRTEIYGYTF.

This clone was counted a few times. V gene TRBV9 combines with J gene TRBJ1-1; D possibly corresponds to TRBD1 (5 bases). The germline V and J ends were trimmed by 3 bases and 1 base, with 16 bases remaining between them. Germline assignment: CDR1 SGDLS and CDR2 YYNGEE. The CDR3 has 16 amino acids. Here the CDR3 reads CASSGVFRTRNTEAFF. The CDR3 bases are TGTGCCAGCAGCGGAGTATTCAGGACAAGGAACACTGAAGCTTTCTTT.

The V and J genes are TRBV7-8 and TRBJ2-5; 9 nucleotides align to TRBD2. The V and J ends lost 2 bases and 3 bases, in that order; junction bases with no gene match: 1. Germline CDR1 is SGHVS and CDR2 is FQNEAQ. This CDR3 has 14 amino acids. DNA of the CDR3: TGTGCCAGCAGCTTAAGCGGGGGGAAAGAGACCCAGTACTTC. Encoded protein: CASSLSGGKETQYF. The whole variable domain, filled in from reference TRBV7-8 and TRBJ2-5, reads GAGVSQSPRYKVAKRGQDVALRCDPISGHVSLFWYQQALGQGPEFLTYFQNEAQLDKSGLPSDRFFAERPEGSVSTLKIQRTQQEDSAVYLCASSLSGGKETQYFGPGTRLLVL.

The chain has TRBV19 and TRBJ1-5; 7 bases align to TRBD1. This CDR3 contains 14 residues. J lost 5 bases, V lost 4 bases, and 5 bases had no gene match. In germline, CDR1 is LNHDA, CDR2 SQIVND (reference sequence). The CDR3 reads CASSRQGMDQPQHF. CDR3 nucleotide sequence: TGTGCCAGTAGTAGACAGGGTATGGATCAGCCCCAGCATTTT.